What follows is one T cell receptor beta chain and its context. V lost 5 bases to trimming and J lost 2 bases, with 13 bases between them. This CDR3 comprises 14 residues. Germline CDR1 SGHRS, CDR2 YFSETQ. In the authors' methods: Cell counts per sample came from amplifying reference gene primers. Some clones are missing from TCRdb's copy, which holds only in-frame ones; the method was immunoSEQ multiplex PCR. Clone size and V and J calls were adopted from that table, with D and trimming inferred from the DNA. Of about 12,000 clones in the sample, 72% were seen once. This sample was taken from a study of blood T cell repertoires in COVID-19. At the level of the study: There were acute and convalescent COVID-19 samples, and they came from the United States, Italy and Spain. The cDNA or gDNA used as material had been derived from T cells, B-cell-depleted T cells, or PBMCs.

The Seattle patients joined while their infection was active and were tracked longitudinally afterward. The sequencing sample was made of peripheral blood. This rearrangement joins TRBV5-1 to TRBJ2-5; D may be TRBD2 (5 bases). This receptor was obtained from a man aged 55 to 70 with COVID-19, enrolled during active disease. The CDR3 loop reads CASSLRPGQETQYF. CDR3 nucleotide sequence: TGCGCCAGCAGTTTAAGACCGGGGCAAGAGACCCAGTACTTC.